Described below is a single T cell receptor beta chain sequence and its context. Only CD45RO-negative cells positively selected for CCR7 counted as naive CD8 cells, so terminally differentiated effector memory CD45RA+ cells were excluded. These data come from a study of shared clonotypes between healthy human individuals. Only in-frame clones appear in the TCRdb table, and some are missing; sequencing was by immunoSEQ multiplex PCR. The sample holds approximately 2,200,000 clones, just over 90% seen once. Germline V gene sequence: CDR1 MDHEN, CDR2 SYDVKM. The CDR3 runs to 13 residues. V shed 5 bases and J shed 5 bases, with 12 bases lying between them.

The gene calls are TRBV28 and TRBJ2-5; D not certain. The TCR was taken from a man younger than 35 in good health. Some clones in this sample may be carry-over from other donors' samples. The material sequenced was naive CD8+ T cells from PBMCs. This CDR3 is CASSPLQGETQYF. The CDR3 nucleotides read TGTGCCAGCAGTCCATTACAAGGGGAGACCCAGTACTTC.